This T cell receptor beta chain was found in a study of blood T cell repertoires in COVID-19. V lost 0 bases, J lost 1 base, and 10 bases lay in between. The CDR3 runs to 15 residues. CDR1 is SGDLS, CDR2 YYNGEE, per germline. As originally analysed: Scientists estimated how many nucleated cells there were by amplifying reference gene primers. TCRdb's table, derived via immunoSEQ multiplex PCR, lists solely in-frame clones and lacks some. V and J calls and clone size are copied from that table; D and trimming were computed from the DNA. Of roughly 230,000 clones listed, more than 70% were seen once; the top ten hold about 3.6%.

The receptor comes from an elderly woman with acute or convalescent COVID-19. This chain connects TRBV9 to TRBJ1-2; possible D gene TRBD1, 5 bases. Sequencing was carried out using peripheral blood. The CDR3 here is CASSVGQGNNYGYTF. In DNA form, the CDR3 reads TGTGCCAGCAGCGTAGGGCAGGGCAATAACTATGGCTACACCTTC.